The text below deals with one T cell receptor (beta chain). This specimen belongs to a study of control samples from healthy donors and cancer patients. TCRdb's table, derived via immunoSEQ multiplex PCR, lists solely in-frame clones and lacks some. Among tens of thousands of clones, roughly nine tenths were seen once, and the ten largest hold 8.5% to 10%. The germline V gene has CDR1 LGHDT and CDR2 YNNKEL (reference sequence). The V gene lost 4 bases and the J gene lost 4 bases, with 13 bases spanning the gap. The CDR3 totals 14 residues. This TCR derives from a woman aged 45-60 years with colorectal cancer. This chain uses TRBV3-1 (or the pseudogene TRBV3-2) with TRBJ2-5; D call uncertain. The sequenced material came from PBMCs. CDR3 nucleotides: TGTGCCAGCAGCCTCCCCCCGCCCCGAGAGACCCAGTACTTC. Protein: CASSLPPPRETQYF.